The sequence of this T cell receptor beta chain was determined in a study of PD-1 blockade in mismatch repair-deficient tumors. At the level of the study: Patients had approximately 12 mismatch repair-deficient cancer types, all previously treated and progressing. Study-level results: Tumor-resident clones, often undetectable pretreatment in blood, expanded then contracted after pembrolizumab.

A few pembrolizumab responders had their TCRs sequenced. Sequenced by immunoSEQ multiplex PCR; TCRdb stores in-frame clones only, minus some. The data contain about 60,000 clones, 88% of them seen just once; the ten biggest clones take up approximately 15%. A remark on this clone: Its antigen is unknown.

This CDR3 spans 15 amino acids. Germline values: CDR1 MNHNS, CDR2 SASEGT. V shed 7 bases, J shed 2 bases, and the junction held 9 bases outside the gene matches. The chain couples TRBV6-1 to TRBJ2-7, with 9 bases aligning to TRBD1. Sequencing used peripheral blood, obtained 52 weeks after starting pembrolizumab. The sequence was obtained from an adult with mismatch repair-deficient cancer. CDR3 residues: CASTKSGTGTYEQYF. As DNA, the CDR3 is TGTGCCAGCACCAAATCCGGGACAGGGACCTACGAGCAGTACTTC.